Sequencing of this T cell receptor beta chain was carried out in a study of tumor-infiltrating lymphocytes in primary liver carcinoma. Overall study findings and caveats: Blood fell significantly below tumors in its top-250-clone fraction (p = 0.039). The study found only about 8-24% of top clones in all five tumor regions. The study found tumor-adjacent and tumor-blood pairs overlapped less than tumor region pairs.

Taking about 19-31 mg of unsorted bulk tissue, the authors co-extracted RNA and DNA. Samples were taken from five separate regions of every tumor. A remark on this clonotype: Its antigen is still unknown.

The CDR3 loop spans 14 amino acids. Germline V gene sequence: CDR1 SQVTM, CDR2 ANQGSEA. V was pared by 4 bases and J by 10 bases, with 22 bases between. Reverse transcription of approximately 500 ng total RNA with a constant-region primer produced TCR beta cDNA. Libraries of TCR beta came from three nested multiplex PCR rounds with slightly modified ARM-PCR. The first two PCR rounds used TRBV1-TRBV30 primers with a Cbeta primer, around 10 cycles each. MiXCR was run by TCRdb on the multiplex PCR reads, yielding one entry per CDR3 protein. Among roughly 22,000 distinct CDR3 sequences listed, more than 75% were seen once.

The chain joins TRBV29-1 to TRBJ1-2; tentative D call: TRBD1 (6 bases). This TCR derives from a woman under 40 with primary liver carcinoma and hepatitis B virus infection. The specimen sequenced was liver tumor tissue from sampling region 2. The subset is: tumor region T2, inferior pole. CDR3 residues: CSVVRTVNSGYYTF. The CDR3 region has the DNA TGCAGCGTTGTTAGGACAGTGAACTCGGGTTACTACACCTTC.